These 3 T cell receptor beta chains were all obtained from the same sample, sequenced in a study of T cells in Graves' hyperthyroidism and ophthalmopathy. Researchers took RNA transcripts and amplified the TCR beta CDR3 regions from them. RT-PCR in the first round (using the HTBI primer set) targeted the TCR CDR3. One entry per CDR3 protein, called by TCRdb with MiXCR from the multiplex PCR reads. The table includes approximately 490,000 distinct CDR3 sequences, 22% detected once. The material sequenced was blood. These receptors were collected from a woman in her sixties or seventies with Graves' ophthalmopathy.

This clonotype was found many times. The chain is built from TRBV6-6 and TRBJ1-1; no firm D call. The CDR3 extends over 17 amino acids. The V end lost 0 bases, the J end lost 0 bases, and 14 bases lay between the germline ends. CDR1 and CDR2 (germline): MNHNY, SVGAGI (reference sequence). In DNA form, the CDR3 reads TGTGCCAGCAGTTACTCGACACAGTATTCTATGAACACTGAAGCTTTCTTT. Encoded protein: CASSYSTQYSMNTEAFF.

This clonotype was observed at least ten times. The rearrangement uses TRBV28 and TRBJ2-3; TRBD1 matches at 8 bases. In germline, CDR1 is MDHEN, CDR2 SYDVKM. V was pared by 7 bases and J by 2 bases, with 5 bases of the junction left unmatched. CDR3 size: 14 residues. The CDR3 region has the DNA TGTGCCAGCACCGGGACAGGTTTCACAGATACGCAGTATTTT. This codes for CASTGTGFTDTQYF.

About this clonotype itself: A much larger clonotype is one base distant, so this may be a read error. The V call is TRBV2, the J call TRBJ2-2, with 7 bases that match TRBD2. Germline-derived CDR1 and CDR2 are SNHLY and FYNNEI. The CDR3 runs 15 residues. In DNA, the CDR3 is TGTGCCAGCACCCTTGGGAGGGGAAACACCGGGGAGCCGTTTTTT. It codes for CASTLGRGNTGEPFF.